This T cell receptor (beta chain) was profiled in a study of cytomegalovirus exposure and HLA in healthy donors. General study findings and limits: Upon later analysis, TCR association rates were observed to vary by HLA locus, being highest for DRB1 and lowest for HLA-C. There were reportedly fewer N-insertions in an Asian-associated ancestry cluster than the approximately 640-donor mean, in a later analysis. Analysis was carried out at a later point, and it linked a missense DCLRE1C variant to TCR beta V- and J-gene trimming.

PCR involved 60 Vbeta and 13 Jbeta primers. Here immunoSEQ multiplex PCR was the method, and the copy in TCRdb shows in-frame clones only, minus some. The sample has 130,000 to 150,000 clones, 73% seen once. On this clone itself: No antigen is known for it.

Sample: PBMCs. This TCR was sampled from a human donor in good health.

The CDR3 reads CARFQGAEAFF. In DNA, the CDR3 is TGCGCCAGATTTCAGGGCGCTGAAGCTTTCTTT. This chain uses TRBV5-1 with TRBJ1-1; maybe TRBD1 (5 bases). The length of the CDR3 is 11 residues. The V end lost 8 bases, the J end lost 6 bases, and 11 bases lay between the germline ends. The germline V gene encodes CDR1 SGHRS and CDR2 YFSETQ.